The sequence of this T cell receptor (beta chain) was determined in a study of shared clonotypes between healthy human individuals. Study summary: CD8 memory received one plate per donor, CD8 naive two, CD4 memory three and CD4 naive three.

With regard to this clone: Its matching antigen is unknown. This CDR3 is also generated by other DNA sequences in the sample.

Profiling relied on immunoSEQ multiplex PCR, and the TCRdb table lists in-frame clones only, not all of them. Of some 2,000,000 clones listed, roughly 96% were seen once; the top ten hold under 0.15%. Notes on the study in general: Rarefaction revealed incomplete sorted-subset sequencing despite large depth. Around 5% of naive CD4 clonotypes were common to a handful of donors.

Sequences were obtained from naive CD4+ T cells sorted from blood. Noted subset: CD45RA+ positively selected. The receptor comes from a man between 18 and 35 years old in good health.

The CDR3 DNA sequence: TGTGCCAGCAGTGTGGCAGGGGGCGGTCAGCCCCAGCATTTT. This codes for CASSVAGGGQPQHF. The rearrangement joins TRBV2 to TRBJ1-5; 8 positions agree with TRBD1. Germline lookup yields CDR1 SNHLY and CDR2 FYNNEI. This CDR3 has 14 amino acids. Losses at the gene ends were 4 bases for V and 6 bases for J; bases not matched to a gene: 5.